This note documents a single TCR beta chain sequence. The specificity of this receptor is unknown. No much larger clone exists at a distance of one base, and base qualities are not known. The library came from the immunoSEQ multiplex PCR assay. Adaptive Biotechnologies carried out high-throughput TCR-beta CDR3 sequencing of genomic DNA for most patients. Turning to the authors' computational methods: TCR sequencing data were retrieved from Adaptive's ImmunoSEQ software for more than 15 patients, whereas a few other patients were processed with MiXCR and VDJtools. CDR3 nucleotide sequences shared between donor and recipient were removed because their origin could not be assigned. Alloreactive clones required at least 2-fold expansion over unstimulated cells and minimum CFSE-low frequency of 0.002% (template counts) or 0.001% (read counts). A clone was considered mappable if detected in the sequenced pre-transplant spleen, lymph node, or MLR CFSE-low populations of the donor or recipient. Cumulative frequency of alloreactive clones was calculated as a percentage of all sequences weighted by copy number. TCRdb's version of the immuneACCESS table is confined to in-frame rearrangements and falls short of the full clone set. An unresolved V gene accounts for under half of the shortfall where checked; the remainder is of unknown origin. The V and J calls and clone size are taken from that table; D and trimming were inferred from the DNA. This sample comprises roughly 50,000 clones, roughly nine tenths of them detected only once. Jointly, the top ten make up approximately 5% of the sample.

This sample stems from a study of graft-versus-host responses after intestinal transplantation (dated by TCRdb to the early 2020s). In terms of the full investigation: Multivisceral, liver-intestinal, or isolated intestinal transplants were received by the recipients. Of the 20 to 25 intestinal transplant recipients enrolled in the cohort, one of whom was a retransplant, a few patients without pretransplant specimens were excluded. Rather than going through the commercial service, samples from three later patients were sequenced in-house on an Illumina MiSeq and processed with MiXCR. Donor T cell macrochimerism was defined as a peak of at least 4% donor T cells among recipient peripheral blood mononuclear cells. Graft-versus-host and host-versus-graft alloreactive T cell clones were tracked in the graft, circulation and bone marrow after intestinal transplantation using bulk TCR-beta CDR3 sequencing. Alloreactive clones were identified by sequencing pre-transplant mixed lymphocyte reaction products and comparing them with unstimulated pre-transplant donor and recipient T cells. Every recipient was given anti-thymocyte globulin induction, followed by roughly 3 years of maintenance tacrolimus and steroids.

Blood samples were collected up to 4 times in the first month after transplant and then at least monthly when available. The paper's findings and limits, for the study overall: Early after transplant, declines in HvG clones were associated with peak levels of circulating GvH clones. GvH clones were found in recipient bone marrow, and some of the GvH clones appeared earlier in ileal mucosa or blood, which is consistent with an intestinal mucosal origin. In the allografts of patients with donor T cell macrochimerism, GvH to HvG T cell clonal ratios were high. Conclusions were limited by the relatively low number and heterogeneity of intestinal transplant patients.

V gives up 0 bases and J gives up 0 bases, and the segment between their germline ends measures 10 bases. The germline V gene sets CDR1 to SGHRS and CDR2 to YFSETQ. The CDR3 numbers 16 residues from cysteine through phenylalanine. The only DNA kept is the CDR3, 48 bases in frame from the first base. The sample was PBMCs, taken around 95 weeks after intestinal transplant. This clonotype originated in a human patient who received an intestinal transplant, so some T cells may come from the graft donor. Here the chain combines TRBV5-1 and TRBJ2-1; a confident D gene designation cannot be given. At the DNA level, the sequence is TGCGCCAGCAGCTTGGCGCAGGCGAGCTCCTACAATGAGCAGTTCTTC. Its coded protein is CASSLAQASSYNEQFF.